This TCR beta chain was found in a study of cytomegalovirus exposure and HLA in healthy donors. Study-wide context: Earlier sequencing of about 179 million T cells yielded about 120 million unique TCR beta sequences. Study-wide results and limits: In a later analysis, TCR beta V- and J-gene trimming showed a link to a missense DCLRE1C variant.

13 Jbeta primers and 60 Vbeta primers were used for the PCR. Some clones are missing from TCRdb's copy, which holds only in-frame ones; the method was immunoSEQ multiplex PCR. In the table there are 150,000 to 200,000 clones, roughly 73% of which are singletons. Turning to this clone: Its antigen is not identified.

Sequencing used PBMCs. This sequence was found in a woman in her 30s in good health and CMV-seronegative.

The CDR3 sequence is CASSGLGQDYGYTF. CDR3 sequence (DNA): TGTGCCAGCAGTGGTCTGGGGCAGGACTATGGCTACACCTTC. The J gene is TRBJ1-2, the V gene TRBV6-1; D is perhaps TRBD1 (5 bases). Germline V CDR1 and CDR2: MNHNS, SASEGT. The CDR3 spans 14 residues. V lost 4 bases and J lost 3, with 12 bases in between.